This T cell receptor (beta chain) was obtained from a study of CD8+CD57+ T cells in acquired aplastic anemia. Study at large: The DNA of sorted CD4+ and CD8+ cells averaged roughly 3.2 ug.

TCR beta VDJ combinations and CDR3 sequences were profiled from genomic DNA. TCRdb reanalysed the reads using MiXCR and keeps one entry per CDR3 protein. Of approximately 170,000 distinct CDR3 sequences listed, about 45% are singletons. Only patients with CD8+CD57+ cell expansion on flow cytometry were chosen for sequencing. Severe acquired aplastic anemia was the diagnosis recorded for all patients. Patients had undergone no therapy by the time their blood was sampled. Trimming at V came to 4 bases and at J to 7 bases, leaving 11 bases not matched to a gene. Germline lookup yields CDR1 DFQATT and CDR2 SNEGSKA (reference sequence). The CDR3 sequence is 14 residues long.

The source material was sorted CD4+, CD8+, or CD8+CD57+ T cells (not recorded which) from PBMCs. The chain has TRBV20-1 and TRBJ1-1; TRBD1 agrees at 8 bases. The TCR originated in a human donor with aplastic anemia. The CDR3 loop reads CSATGQGGKGEAFF. The CDR3 bases are TGCAGTGCTACAGGACAGGGTGGAAAGGGTGAAGCTTTCTTT.